This T cell receptor (beta chain) stems from a study of T cells after yellow fever vaccination. Study-wide background: Low-cell-number fractions underwent preparation using SMART-Seq v4 Ultra Low Input.

Remarks on this clonotype: What it binds is unknown.

The CDR3 extends over 12 amino acids. CDR1 is LGHNA, CDR2 YSLEER, per germline. The V end was cut by 0 bases, the J end by 10 bases, with 6 bases between. Whole-study results and caveats: Though it reached lower strength, the secondary response hit its peak faster, day 5 versus 15. In post-booster samples, most primary-vaccination clones reappeared (about 95% CD4, roughly 90% CD8). Abundant contaminating clonotypes from the bulk population could appear in FACS-sorted repertoires.

In TCRdb, the 5' RACE reads were re-called with MiXCR into one record per CDR3 protein. The sample includes around 600,000 distinct CDR3 sequences, around an eighth of them seen just once. The V call is TRBV4-3, the J call TRBJ2-2; no definite D call. Specimen: PBMCs, collected on the day of the yellow fever booster vaccination. The sequence derives from a man under 40 who received the YFV17D yellow fever vaccine. CDR3 residues: CASSQDETELFF. Written as DNA, the CDR3 is TGCGCCAGCAGCCAAGATGAGACGGAGCTGTTTTTT.